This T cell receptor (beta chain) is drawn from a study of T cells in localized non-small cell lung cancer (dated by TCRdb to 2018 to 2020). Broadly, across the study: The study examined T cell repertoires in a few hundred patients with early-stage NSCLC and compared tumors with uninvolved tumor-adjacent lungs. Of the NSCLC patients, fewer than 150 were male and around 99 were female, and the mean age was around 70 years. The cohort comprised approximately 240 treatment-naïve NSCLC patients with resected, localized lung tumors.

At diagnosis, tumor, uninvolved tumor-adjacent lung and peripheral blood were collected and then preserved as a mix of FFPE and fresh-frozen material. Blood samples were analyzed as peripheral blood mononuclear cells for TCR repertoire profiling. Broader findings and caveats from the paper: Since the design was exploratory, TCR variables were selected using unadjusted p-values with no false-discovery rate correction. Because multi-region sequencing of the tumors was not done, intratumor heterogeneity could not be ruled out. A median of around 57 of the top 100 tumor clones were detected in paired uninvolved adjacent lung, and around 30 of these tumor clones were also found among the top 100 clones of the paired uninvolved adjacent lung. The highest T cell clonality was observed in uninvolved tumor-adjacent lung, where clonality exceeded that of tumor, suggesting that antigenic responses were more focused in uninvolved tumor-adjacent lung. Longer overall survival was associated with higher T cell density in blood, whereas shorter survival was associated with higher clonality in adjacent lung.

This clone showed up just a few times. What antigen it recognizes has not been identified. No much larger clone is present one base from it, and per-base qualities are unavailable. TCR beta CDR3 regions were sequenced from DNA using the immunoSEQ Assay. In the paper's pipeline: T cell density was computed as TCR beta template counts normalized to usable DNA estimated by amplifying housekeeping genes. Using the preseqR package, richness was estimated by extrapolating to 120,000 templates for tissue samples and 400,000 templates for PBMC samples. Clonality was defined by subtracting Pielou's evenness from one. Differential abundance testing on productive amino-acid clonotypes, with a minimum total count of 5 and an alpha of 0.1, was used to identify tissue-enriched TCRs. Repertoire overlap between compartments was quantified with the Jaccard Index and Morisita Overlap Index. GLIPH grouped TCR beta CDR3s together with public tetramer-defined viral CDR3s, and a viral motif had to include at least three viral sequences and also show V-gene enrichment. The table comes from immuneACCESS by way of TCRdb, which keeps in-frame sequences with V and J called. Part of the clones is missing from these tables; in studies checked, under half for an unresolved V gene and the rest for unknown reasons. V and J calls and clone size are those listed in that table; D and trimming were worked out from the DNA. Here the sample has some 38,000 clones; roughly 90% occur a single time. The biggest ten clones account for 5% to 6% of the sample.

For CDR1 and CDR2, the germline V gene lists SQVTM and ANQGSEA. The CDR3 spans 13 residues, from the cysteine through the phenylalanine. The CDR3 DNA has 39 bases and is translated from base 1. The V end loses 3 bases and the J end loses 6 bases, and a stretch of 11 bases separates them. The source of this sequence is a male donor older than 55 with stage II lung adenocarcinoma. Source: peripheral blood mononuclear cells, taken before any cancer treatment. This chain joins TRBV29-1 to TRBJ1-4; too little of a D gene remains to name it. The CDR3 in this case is CSVDFGNDEKLFF. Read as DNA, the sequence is TGCAGCGTTGATTTTGGGAACGATGAAAAACTGTTTTTT.